This T cell receptor beta chain was recorded in a study of blood T cell repertoires in COVID-19. Trimming removed 4 bases from V and 5 bases from J; junction bases left unmatched: 9. CDR1 and CDR2 from the germline V gene are SGHRS and YFSETQ. The CDR3 spans 15 residues. In the study's own analysis: Reference gene primers were amplified, and this amplification served to estimate nucleated cell counts. This table comes from immunoSEQ multiplex PCR, and its TCRdb copy is limited to in-frame clones, with some not included. The V and J calls and clone size come from that table; D and trimming were worked out from the DNA. The table records 200,000 to 250,000 clones, around nine tenths of them present only once.

The TCR sequence derives from a man between 60 and 75 years old with acute or convalescent COVID-19. The sample was peripheral blood. The rearrangement uses TRBV5-1 and TRBJ1-1, with TRBD1 matching 9 bases. The CDR3: CASSPTTGGVTEAFF. In nucleotides, the CDR3 is TGCGCCAGCAGCCCCACTACAGGGGGCGTGACTGAAGCTTTCTTT.